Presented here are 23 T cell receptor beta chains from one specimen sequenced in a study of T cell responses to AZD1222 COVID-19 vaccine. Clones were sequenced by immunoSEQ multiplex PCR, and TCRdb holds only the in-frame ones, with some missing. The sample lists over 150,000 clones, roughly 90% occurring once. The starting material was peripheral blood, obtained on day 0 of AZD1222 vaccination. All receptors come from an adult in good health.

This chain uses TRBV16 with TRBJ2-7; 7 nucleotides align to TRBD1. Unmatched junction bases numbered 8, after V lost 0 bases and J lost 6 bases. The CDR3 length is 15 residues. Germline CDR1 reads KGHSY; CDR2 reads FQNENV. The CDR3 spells CASSQSDRAGVEQYF. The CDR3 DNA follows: TGTGCCAGCAGCCAATCTGACAGGGCAGGGGTCGAGCAGTACTTC.

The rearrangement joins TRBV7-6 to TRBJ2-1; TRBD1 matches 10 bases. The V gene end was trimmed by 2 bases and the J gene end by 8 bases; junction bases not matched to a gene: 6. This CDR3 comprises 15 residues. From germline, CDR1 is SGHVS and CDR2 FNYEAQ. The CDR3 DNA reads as TGTGCCAGCAGCTTATTCGGACAGGGGGACGATGAGCAGTTCTTC. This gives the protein CASSLFGQGDDEQFF.

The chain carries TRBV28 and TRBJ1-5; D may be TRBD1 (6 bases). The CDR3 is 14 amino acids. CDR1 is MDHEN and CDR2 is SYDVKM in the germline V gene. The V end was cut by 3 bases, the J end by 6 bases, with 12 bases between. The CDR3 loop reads CASSLAGVIQPQHF. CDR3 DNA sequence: TGTGCCAGCAGTTTGGCAGGGGTTATTCAGCCCCAGCATTTT. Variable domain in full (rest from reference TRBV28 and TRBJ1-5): DVKVTQSSRYLVKRTGEKVFLECVQDMDHENMFWYRQDPGLGLRLIYFSYDVKMKEKGDIPEGYSVSREKKERFSLILESASTNQTSMYLCASSLAGVIQPQHFGDGTRLSIL.

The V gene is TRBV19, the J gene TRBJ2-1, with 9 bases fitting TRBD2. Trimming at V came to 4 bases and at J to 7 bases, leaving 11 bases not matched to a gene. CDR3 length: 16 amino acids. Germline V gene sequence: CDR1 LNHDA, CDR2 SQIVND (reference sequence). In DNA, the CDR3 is TGTGCCAGTAGTACCTTAGCGGGAGTTTATTCGAATGAGCAGTTCTTC. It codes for CASSTLAGVYSNEQFF.

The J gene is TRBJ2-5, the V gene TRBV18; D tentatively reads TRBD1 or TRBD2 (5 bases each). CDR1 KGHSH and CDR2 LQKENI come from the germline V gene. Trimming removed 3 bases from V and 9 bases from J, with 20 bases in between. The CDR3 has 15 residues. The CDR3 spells CASSPGLGTPRAQYF. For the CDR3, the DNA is TGTGCCAGCTCACCTGGCCTGGGGACCCCTCGCGCCCAGTACTTC.

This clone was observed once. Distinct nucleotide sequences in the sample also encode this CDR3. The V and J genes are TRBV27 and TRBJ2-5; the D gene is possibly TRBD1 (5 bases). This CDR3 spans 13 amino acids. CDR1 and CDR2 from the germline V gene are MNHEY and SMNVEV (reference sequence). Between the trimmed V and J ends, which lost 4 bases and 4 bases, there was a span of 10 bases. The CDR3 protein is CASSSRVRETQYF. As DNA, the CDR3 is TGTGCCAGCAGTTCCAGGGTCCGAGAGACCCAGTACTTC.

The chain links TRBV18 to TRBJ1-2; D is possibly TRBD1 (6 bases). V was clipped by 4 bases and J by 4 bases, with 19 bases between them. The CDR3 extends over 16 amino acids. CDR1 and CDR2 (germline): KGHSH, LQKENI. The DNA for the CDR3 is TGTGCCAGCTCACTCGGACAGTACCCTGGGGGCTATGGCTACACCTTC. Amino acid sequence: CASSLGQYPGGYGYTF.

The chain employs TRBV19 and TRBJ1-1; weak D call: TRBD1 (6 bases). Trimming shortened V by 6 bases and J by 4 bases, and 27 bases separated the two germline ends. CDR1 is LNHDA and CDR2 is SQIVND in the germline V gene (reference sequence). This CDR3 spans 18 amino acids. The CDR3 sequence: CASRRTALTPRKGTEAFF. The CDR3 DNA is TGTGCCAGTAGAAGGACAGCATTAACGCCGAGGAAGGGCACTGAAGCTTTCTTT.

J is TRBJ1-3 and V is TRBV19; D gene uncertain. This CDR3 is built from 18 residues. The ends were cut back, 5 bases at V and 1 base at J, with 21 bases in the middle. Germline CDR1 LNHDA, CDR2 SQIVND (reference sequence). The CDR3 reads CASSSPRGGFTSGNTIYF. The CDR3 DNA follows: TGTGCCAGTAGTTCCCCCCGGGGAGGCTTCACATCTGGAAACACCATATATTTT.

CDR3 nucleotide sequence: TGTGCCAGTCAGGGGAACACTGAAGCTTTCTTT. Its protein product is CASQGNTEAFF. The chain links TRBV19 to TRBJ1-1; TRBD1 is a possible D gene (5 bases). Germline CDR1 is LNHDA and CDR2 is SQIVND (reference sequence). The V end lost 8 bases, the J end lost 1 base, and 5 bases lay between the germline ends. The CDR3 is 11 residues long.

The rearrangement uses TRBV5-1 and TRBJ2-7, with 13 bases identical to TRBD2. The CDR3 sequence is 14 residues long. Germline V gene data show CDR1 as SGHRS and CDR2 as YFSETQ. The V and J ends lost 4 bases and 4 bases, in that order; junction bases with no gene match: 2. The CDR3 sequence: CASSQTSGRYEQYF. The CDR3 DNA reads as TGCGCCAGCAGCCAGACTAGCGGGAGGTACGAGCAGTACTTC.

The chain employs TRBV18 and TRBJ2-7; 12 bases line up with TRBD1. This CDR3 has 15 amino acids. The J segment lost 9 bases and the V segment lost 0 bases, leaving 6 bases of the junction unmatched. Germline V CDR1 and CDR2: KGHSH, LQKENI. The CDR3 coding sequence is TGTGCCAGCTCACCACCGGGACAGGGGGCCGGTGGGCAGTACTTC. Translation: CASSPPGQGAGGQYF.

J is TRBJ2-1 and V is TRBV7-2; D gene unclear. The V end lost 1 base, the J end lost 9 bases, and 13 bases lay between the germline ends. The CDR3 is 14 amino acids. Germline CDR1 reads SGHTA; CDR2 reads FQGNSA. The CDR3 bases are TGTGCCAGCAGCTTAGTAGCCCAGTGGGGTGAGCAGTTCTTC. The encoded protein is CASSLVAQWGEQFF.

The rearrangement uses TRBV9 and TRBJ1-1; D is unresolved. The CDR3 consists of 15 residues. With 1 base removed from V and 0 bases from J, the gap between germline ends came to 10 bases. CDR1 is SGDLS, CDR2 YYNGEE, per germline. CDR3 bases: TGTGCCAGCAGCGTAATGACTACCATGAACACTGAAGCTTTCTTT. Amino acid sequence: CASSVMTTMNTEAFF.

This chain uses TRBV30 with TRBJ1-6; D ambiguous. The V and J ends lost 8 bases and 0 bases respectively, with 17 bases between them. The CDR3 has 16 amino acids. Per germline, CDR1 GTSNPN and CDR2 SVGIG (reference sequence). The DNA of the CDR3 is TGTGCCCATACATCGGGGTCGAGCTCCTATAATTCACCCCTCCACTTT. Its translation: CAHTSGSSSYNSPLHF.

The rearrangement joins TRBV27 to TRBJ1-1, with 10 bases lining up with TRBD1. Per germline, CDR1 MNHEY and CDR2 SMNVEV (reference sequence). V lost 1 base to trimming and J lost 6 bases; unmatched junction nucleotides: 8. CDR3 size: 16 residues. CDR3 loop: CASSLFPTGGFAEAFF. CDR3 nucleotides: TGTGCCAGCAGTTTATTCCCGACAGGGGGCTTCGCTGAAGCTTTCTTT.

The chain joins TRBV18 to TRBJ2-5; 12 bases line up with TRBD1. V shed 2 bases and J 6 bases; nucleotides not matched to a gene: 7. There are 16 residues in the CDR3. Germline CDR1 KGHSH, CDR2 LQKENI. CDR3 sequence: CASSPVGTGGKKTQYF. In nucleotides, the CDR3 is TGTGCCAGCTCACCAGTCGGGACAGGGGGCAAGAAGACCCAGTACTTC.

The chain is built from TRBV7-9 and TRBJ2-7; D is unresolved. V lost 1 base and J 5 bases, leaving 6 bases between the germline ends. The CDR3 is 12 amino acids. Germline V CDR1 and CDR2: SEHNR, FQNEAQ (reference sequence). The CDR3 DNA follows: TGTGCCAGCAGCTTAGATAGGGACGAGCAGTACTTC. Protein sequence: CASSLDRDEQYF.

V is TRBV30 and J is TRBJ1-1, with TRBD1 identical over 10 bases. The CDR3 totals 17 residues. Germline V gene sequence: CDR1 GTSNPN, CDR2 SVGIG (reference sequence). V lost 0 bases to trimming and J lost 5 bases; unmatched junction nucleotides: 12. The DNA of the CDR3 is TGTGCCTGGAGTGTACACCCTTGGGACAGGGGAAGGACTGAAGCTTTCTTT. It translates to CAWSVHPWDRGRTEAFF.

CDR3 region: CASSSPGQGGGNTIYF. The CDR3 coding sequence is TGTGCCAGCAGTTCACCAGGACAGGGGGGTGGAAACACCATATATTTT. This rearrangement joins TRBV28 to TRBJ1-3; TRBD1 matches at 10 bases. Germline V gene sequence: CDR1 MDHEN, CDR2 SYDVKM. J was trimmed by 3 bases and V by 4 bases; bases with no gene match: 6. This CDR3 contains 16 residues.

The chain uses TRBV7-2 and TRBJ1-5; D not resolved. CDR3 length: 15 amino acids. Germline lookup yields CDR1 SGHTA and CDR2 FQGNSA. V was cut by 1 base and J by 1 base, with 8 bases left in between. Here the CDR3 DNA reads TGTGCCAGCAGCTTAGTACCACAGAGCAATCAGCCCCAGCATTTT. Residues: CASSLVPQSNQPQHF.

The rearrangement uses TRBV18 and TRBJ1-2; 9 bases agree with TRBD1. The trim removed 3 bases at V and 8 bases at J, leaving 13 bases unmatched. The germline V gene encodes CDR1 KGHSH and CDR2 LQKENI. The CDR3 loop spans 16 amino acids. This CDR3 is CASSPTPGTGPTGYTF. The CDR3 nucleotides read TGTGCCAGCTCACCGACCCCCGGGACAGGGCCCACCGGCTACACCTTC.

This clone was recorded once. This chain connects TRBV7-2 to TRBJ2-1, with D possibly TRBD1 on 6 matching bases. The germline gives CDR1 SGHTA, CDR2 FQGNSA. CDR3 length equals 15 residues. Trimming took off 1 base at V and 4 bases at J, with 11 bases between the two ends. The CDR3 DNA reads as TGTGCCAGCAGCTTAGAGGGGGACCTTTACAATGAGCAGTTCTTC. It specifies CASSLEGDLYNEQFF.